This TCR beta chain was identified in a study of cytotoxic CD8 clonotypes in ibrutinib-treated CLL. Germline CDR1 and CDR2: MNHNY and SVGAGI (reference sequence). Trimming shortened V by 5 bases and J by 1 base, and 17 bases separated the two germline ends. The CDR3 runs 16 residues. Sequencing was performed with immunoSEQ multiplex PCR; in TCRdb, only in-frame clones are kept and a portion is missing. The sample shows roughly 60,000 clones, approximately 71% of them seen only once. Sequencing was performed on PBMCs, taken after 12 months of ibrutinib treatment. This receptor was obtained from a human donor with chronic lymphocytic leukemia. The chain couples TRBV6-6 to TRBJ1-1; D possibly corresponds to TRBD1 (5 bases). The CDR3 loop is CASSPRVGAENTEAFF. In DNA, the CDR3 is TGTGCCAGCAGTCCCCGAGTAGGGGCGGAGAACACTGAAGCTTTCTTT.